What follows are 12 T cell receptor beta chains derived from one specimen sequenced in a study of blood T cells in healthy people across ages. The authors ran a second PCR of about 6 to 11 cycles using a sample-barcoded 5' primer and a J-beta primer mix. TCRdb called the 5' RACE reads again in MiXCR, with one record for every CDR3 protein. The repertoire includes roughly 860,000 distinct CDR3 sequences, around 62% of them detected once, and approximately 30% sits in the top ten. The sample comprised blood. These receptors all come from a man younger than 45 in good health.

This chain links TRBV15 with TRBJ2-3; perhaps TRBD1 as D (6 bases). This CDR3 is built from 15 residues. Trimming pared 5 bases from V and 0 bases from J, leaving 12 bases between. The V gene's germline CDR1 is LNHNV and CDR2 YYDKDF (reference sequence). The DNA for the CDR3 is TGTGCCACCAGCGCAGGGGCGCGCAGCACAGATACGCAGTATTTT. Its translation: CATSAGARSTDTQYF.

CDR3 protein: CASSPWTSGGYNEQFF. In nucleotides, the CDR3 is TGTGCCAGCAGCCCCTGGACTAGCGGGGGATACAATGAGCAGTTCTTC. This chain connects TRBV7-2 to TRBJ2-1, with 13 bases aligning to TRBD2. J lost 4 bases, V lost 5 bases, and 5 bases had no gene match. Germline CDR1 reads SGHTA; CDR2 reads FQGNSA. The CDR3 consists of 16 residues.

Details on this clonotype: A read error is possible here, since a much larger clone lies one base away. The chain joins TRBV20-1 to TRBJ1-5; 8 bases fit TRBD1. CDR1 and CDR2 from the germline V gene are DFQATT and SNEGSKA (reference sequence). There are 13 residues in the CDR3. The CDR3 DNA is TGCGGTGCTAGAGATCAGGGACAGGTGCCCCAGCATTTT. Translated, it gives CGARDQGQVPQHF.

The J gene is TRBJ2-2, the V gene TRBV12-3 or TRBV12-4; a possible D gene is TRBD2 (5 bases). Trimming shortened V by 3 bases and J by 7 bases, and 15 bases separated the two germline ends. This CDR3 has 15 residues. This chain's CDR3 is CASSFPSSGNGELFF. The CDR3 nucleotides are TGTGCCAGCAGTTTTCCTAGCTCGGGCAACGGGGAGCTGTTTTTT.

The chain recombines TRBV30 with TRBJ2-7; D gene uncertain. The germline V gene has CDR1 GTSNPN and CDR2 SVGIG (reference sequence). This CDR3 has 12 amino acids. V lost 4 bases, J lost 7 bases, and 14 bases lay in between. The CDR3 nucleotides read TGTGCCTGGAAGGCCGCTTGGGGTGAGCAGTACTTC. Translation gives CAWKAAWGEQYF.

J is TRBJ2-1 and V is TRBV20-1; D is perhaps TRBD1 (5 bases). Deletions cut 4 bases from V and 8 bases from J, with 12 bases between. Germline-derived CDR1 and CDR2 are DFQATT and SNEGSKA (reference sequence). The CDR3 is 12 residues long. CDR3 in amino acids: CSANGQSYEQFF. The CDR3 DNA reads TGCAGTGCTAATGGACAAAGCTATGAGCAGTTCTTC.

The chain combines TRBV10-3 with TRBJ2-2; a weak D match, TRBD1 (5 bases). V shed 8 bases and J shed 1 base, with 17 bases lying between them. The CDR3 is 16 residues long. From germline, CDR1 is ENHRY and CDR2 SYGVKD. The CDR3 DNA sequence: TGTGCCATCTCCTCGGGCACAGGCGTGAACACCGGGGAGCTGTTTTTT. Protein product: CAISSGTGVNTGELFF.

This chain links TRBV27 with TRBJ2-1; the D gene is possibly TRBD1 (5 bases). The CDR3 has 14 residues. The ends were cut back, 2 bases at V and 6 bases at J, with 11 bases in the middle. Germline V gives CDR1 MNHEY, CDR2 SMNVEV (reference sequence). CDR3: CASSLIFRGNEQFF. For the CDR3, the DNA is TGTGCCAGCAGTTTAATATTTAGGGGCAATGAGCAGTTCTTC.

V gene TRBV7-2 combines with J gene TRBJ2-3, with TRBD2 matching 8 bases. The J segment lost 1 base and the V segment lost 0 bases, leaving 9 bases of the junction unmatched. The CDR3 is made up of 18 amino acids. CDR1 SGHTA and CDR2 FQGNSA come from the germline V gene. DNA for the CDR3: TGTGCCAGCAGCTTAGCGAGAGGCGGGGGGATCGGCACAGATACGCAGTATTTT. Residues: CASSLARGGGIGTDTQYF.

This chain joins TRBV6-5 and TRBJ2-1; 9 bases align to TRBD2. V gave up 3 bases and J gave up 5 bases; unmatched junction bases: 2. The germline V gene has CDR1 MNHEY and CDR2 SVGAGI. The CDR3 covers 14 residues. The CDR3 is CASSYGGGDNEQFF. The CDR3 DNA sequence: TGTGCCAGCAGTTATGGCGGGGGGGACAATGAGCAGTTCTTC.

This clonotype has only a few counts. The chain recombines TRBV25-1 with TRBJ2-4; possibly TRBD1 for D (6 bases). The J call is uncertain, as TRBJ2-7 better fits the DNA end. Germline CDR1 is MGHDK and CDR2 is SYGVNS. This CDR3 is built from 14 residues. CDR3 residues: CASQDSNYPYEQYF. The CDR3 DNA sequence: TGTGCCAGCCAGGACAGTAACTACCCCTACGAGCAGTACTTC.

This sequence joins TRBV4-3 and TRBJ2-1, with 9 bases lining up with TRBD2. CDR3 size: 16 residues. Unmatched junction bases numbered 2, after V lost 2 bases and J lost 0 bases. CDR1 is LGHNA, CDR2 YSLEER, per germline. CDR3: CASSQSTSGSYNEQFF. CDR3 sequence (DNA): TGCGCCAGCAGCCAATCGACTAGCGGCTCCTACAATGAGCAGTTCTTC.